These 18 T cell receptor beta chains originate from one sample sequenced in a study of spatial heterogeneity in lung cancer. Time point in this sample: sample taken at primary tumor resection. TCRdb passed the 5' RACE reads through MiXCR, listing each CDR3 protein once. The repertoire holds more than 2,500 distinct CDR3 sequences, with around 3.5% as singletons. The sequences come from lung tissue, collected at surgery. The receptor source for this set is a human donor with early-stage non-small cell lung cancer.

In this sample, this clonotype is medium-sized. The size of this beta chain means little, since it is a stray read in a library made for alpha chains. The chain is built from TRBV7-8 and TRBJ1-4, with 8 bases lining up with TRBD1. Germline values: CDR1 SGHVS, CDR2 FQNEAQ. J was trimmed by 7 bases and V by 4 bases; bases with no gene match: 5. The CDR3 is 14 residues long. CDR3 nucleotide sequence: TGTGCCAGCAGCTCCAGGGGGCGCGGTGAAAAACTGTTTTTT. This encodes CASSSRGRGEKLFF.

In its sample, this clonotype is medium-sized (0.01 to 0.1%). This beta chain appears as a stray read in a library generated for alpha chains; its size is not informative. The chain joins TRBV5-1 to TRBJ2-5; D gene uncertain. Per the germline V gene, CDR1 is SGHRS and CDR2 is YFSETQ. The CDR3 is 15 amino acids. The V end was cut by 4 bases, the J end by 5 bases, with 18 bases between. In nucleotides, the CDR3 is TGCGCCAGCAGCGCCGGAGAGGTTGCGGAGGAGACCCAGTACTTC. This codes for CASSAGEVAEETQYF. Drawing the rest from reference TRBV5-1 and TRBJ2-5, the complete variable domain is KAGVTQTPRYLIKTRGQQVTLSCSPISGHRSVSWYQQTPGQGLQFLFEYFSETQRNKGNFPGRFSGRQFSNSRSEMNVSTLELGDSALYLCASSAGEVAEETQYFGPGTRLLVL.

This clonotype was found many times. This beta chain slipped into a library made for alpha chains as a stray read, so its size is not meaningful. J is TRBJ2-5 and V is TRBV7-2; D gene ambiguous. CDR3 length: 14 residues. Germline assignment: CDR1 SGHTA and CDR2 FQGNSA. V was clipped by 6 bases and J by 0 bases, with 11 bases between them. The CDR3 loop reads CASSPLVYQETQYF. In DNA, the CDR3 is TGTGCCAGCAGTCCGCTAGTGTACCAAGAGACCCAGTACTTC.

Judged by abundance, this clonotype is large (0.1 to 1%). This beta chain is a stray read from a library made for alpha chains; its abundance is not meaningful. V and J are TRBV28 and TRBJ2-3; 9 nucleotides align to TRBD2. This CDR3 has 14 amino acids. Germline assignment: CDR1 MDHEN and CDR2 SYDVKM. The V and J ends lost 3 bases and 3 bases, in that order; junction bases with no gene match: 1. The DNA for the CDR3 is TGTGCCAGCAGTTTCCTAGCGGGGACAGATACGCAGTATTTT. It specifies CASSFLAGTDTQYF.

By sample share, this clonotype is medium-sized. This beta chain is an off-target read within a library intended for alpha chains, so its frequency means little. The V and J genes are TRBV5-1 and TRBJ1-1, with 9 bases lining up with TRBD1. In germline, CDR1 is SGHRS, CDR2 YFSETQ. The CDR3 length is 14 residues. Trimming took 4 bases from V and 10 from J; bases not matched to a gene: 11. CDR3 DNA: TGCGCCAGCAGCCCCCGGGACAGGGTTTTTGGAGCTTTCTTT. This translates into CASSPRDRVFGAFF.

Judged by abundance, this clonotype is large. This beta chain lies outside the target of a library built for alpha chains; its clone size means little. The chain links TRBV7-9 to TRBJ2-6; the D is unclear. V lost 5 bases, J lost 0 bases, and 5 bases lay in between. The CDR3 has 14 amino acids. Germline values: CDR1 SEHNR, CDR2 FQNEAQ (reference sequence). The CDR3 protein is CASSEISGANVLTF. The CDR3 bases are TGTGCCAGCAGCGAAATCTCTGGGGCCAACGTCCTGACTTTC.

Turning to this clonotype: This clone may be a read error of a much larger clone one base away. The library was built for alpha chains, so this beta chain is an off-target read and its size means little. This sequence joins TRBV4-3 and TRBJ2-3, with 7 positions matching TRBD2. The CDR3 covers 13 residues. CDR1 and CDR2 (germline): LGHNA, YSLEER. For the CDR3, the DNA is TGCGCCGGCAGCCGCCCGGGGGGAGATACGCAGTATTTT. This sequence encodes CAGSRPGGDTQYF.

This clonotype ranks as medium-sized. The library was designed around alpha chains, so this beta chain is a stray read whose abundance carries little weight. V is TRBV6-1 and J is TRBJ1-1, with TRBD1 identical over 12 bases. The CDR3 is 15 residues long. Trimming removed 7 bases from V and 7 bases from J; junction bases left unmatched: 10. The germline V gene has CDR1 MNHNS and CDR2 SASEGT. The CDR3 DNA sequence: TGTGCCAGCAACTCCCGGGACAGGGGGCAGGGTGAAGCTTTCTTT. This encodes CASNSRDRGQGEAFF.

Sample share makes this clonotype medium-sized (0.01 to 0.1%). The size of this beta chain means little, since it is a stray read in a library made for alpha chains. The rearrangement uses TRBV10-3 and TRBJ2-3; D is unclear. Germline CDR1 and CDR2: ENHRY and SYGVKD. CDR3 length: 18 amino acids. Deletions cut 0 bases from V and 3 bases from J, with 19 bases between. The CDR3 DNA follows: TGTGCCATCAGTGAGTCAGAGACCACCCCGATGGGGACAGATACGCAGTATTTT. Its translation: CAISESETTPMGTDTQYF.

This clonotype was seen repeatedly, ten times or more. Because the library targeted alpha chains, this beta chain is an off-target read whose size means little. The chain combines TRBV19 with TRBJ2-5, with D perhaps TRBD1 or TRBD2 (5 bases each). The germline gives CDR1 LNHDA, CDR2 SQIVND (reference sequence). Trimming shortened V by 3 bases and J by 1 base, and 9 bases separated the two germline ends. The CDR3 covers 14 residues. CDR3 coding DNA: TGTGCCAGTAGTATGCTGGGACCCCAAGAGACCCAGTACTTC. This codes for CASSMLGPQETQYF.

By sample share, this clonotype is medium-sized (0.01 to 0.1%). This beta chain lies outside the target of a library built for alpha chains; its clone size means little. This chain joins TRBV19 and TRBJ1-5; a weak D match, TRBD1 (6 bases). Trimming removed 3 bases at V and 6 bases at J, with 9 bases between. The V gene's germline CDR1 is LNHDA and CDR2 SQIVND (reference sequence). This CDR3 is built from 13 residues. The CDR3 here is CASSITGTQPQHF. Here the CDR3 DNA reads TGTGCCAGTAGTATTACAGGGACTCAGCCCCAGCATTTT. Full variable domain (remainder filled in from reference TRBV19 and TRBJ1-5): DGGITQSPKYLFRKEGQNVTLSCEQNLNHDAMYWYRQDPGQGLRLIYYSQIVNDFQKGDIAEGYSVSREKKESFPLTVTSAQKNPTAFYLCASSITGTQPQHFGDGTRLSIL.

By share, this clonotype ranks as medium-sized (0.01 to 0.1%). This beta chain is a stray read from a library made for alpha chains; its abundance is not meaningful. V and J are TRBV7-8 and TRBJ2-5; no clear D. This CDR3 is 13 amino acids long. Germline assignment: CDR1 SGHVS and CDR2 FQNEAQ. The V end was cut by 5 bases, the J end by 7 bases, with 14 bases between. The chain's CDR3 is CASSPRVMGTQYF. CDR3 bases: TGTGCCAGCAGCCCTAGAGTGATGGGGACCCAGTACTTC.

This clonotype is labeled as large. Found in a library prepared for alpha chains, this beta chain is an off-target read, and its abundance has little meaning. The CDR3 loop is CASSLGTDSYEQYV. The DNA for the CDR3 is TGTGCCAGCAGCTTAGGGACGGACTCCTACGAGCAGTACGTC. The rearrangement links TRBV7-2 to TRBJ2-7, with D hard to call. Germline V gene sequence: CDR1 SGHTA, CDR2 FQGNSA. The V and J ends lost 1 base and 0 bases respectively, with 7 bases between them. CDR3 length: 14 residues.

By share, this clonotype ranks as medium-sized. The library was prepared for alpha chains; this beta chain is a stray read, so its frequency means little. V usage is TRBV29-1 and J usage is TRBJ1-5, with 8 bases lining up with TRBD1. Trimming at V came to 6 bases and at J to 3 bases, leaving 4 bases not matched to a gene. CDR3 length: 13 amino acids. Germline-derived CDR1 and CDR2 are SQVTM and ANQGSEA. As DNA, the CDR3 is TGCAGCGTCGGACAGGGTACCAATCAGCCCCAGCATTTT. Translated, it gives CSVGQGTNQPQHF.

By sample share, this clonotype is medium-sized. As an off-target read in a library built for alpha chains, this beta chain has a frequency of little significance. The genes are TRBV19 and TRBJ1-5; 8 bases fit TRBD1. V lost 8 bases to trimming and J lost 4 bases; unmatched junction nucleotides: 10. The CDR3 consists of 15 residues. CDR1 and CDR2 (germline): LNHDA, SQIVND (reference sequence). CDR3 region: CASFSGQGANQPQHF. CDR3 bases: TGTGCCAGTTTTAGCGGACAGGGTGCGAATCAGCCCCAGCATTTT.

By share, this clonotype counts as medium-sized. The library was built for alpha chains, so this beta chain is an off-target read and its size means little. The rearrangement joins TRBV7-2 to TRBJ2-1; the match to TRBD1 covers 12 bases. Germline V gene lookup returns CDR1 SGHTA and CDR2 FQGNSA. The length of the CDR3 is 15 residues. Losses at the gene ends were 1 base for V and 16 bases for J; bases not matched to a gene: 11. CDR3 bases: TGTGCCAGCAGCTTAGGGGGACAGGGGGCAATGAGAGAATTCTTC. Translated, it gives CASSLGGQGAMREFF.

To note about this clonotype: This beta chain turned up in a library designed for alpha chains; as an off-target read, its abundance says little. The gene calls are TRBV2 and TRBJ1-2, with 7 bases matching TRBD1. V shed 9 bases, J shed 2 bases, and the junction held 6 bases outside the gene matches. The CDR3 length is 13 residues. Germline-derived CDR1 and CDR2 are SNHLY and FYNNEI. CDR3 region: CASSSDRNYGYTF. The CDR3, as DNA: TGTGCCAGTTCCTCGGACAGGAACTATGGCTACACCTTC.

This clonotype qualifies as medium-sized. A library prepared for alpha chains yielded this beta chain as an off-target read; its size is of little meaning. CDR3 DNA sequence: TGTGCCAGCAGTTTAGGGAACATTGCCAAAAACATTCAGTACTTC. This encodes CASSLGNIAKNIQYF. This chain uses TRBV12-3 or TRBV12-4 with TRBJ2-4; D remains ambiguous. V shed 1 base and J shed 1 base, with 8 bases lying between them. CDR3 size: 15 residues.